These T cell receptor beta chains were read from a single sample in a study of blood T cell repertoires in COVID-19. Clones were read by immunoSEQ multiplex PCR, and TCRdb kept only the in-frame ones, dropping some. Here the sample spans about 150,000 clones, 85% to 90% being singletons. The sequencing sample was made of peripheral blood. The receptors were gathered from a woman between 65 and 79 years old with acute or convalescent COVID-19. Both conserved end residues are part of each CDR3. Fields, in order: clone size, D gene, J gene, V gene, CDR3 protein, CDR3 DNA. A D gene is named only where the DNA matches it firmly. Expanded clones get a size class; other rows say once, few or many, or leave the size out.

clone_size: .
d_call: .
j_call: TRBJ2-5
v_call: TRBV6-5
cdr3_aa: CASSPDWETQYF
cdr3_nt: TGTGCCAGCAGTCCCGACTGGGAGACCCAGTACTTC

clone_size: once
d_call: TRBD1
j_call: TRBJ1-5
v_call: TRBV5-1
cdr3_aa: CASSPGTGGGQPQHF
cdr3_nt: TGCGCCAGCAGCCCTGGGACAGGGGGCGGTCAGCCCCAGCATTTT

clone_size: .
d_call: .
j_call: TRBJ2-5
v_call: TRBV10-3
cdr3_aa: CATAPGLSTLGETQYF
cdr3_nt: TGTGCCACCGCACCGGGACTTTCGACCTTGGGGGAGACCCAGTACTTC

clone_size: .
d_call: TRBD1
j_call: TRBJ1-6
v_call: TRBV27
cdr3_aa: CASSFGTVNSPLHF
cdr3_nt: TGTGCCAGCAGTTTCGGGACAGTTAATTCACCCCTCCACTTT

clone_size: .
d_call: TRBD2
j_call: TRBJ2-5
v_call: TRBV29-1
cdr3_aa: CSVDGTSGKETQYF
cdr3_nt: TGCAGCGTTGATGGGACTAGCGGTAAAGAGACCCAGTACTTC

clone_size: .
d_call: .
j_call: TRBJ2-3
v_call: TRBV7-2
cdr3_aa: CASSFVRSSTDTQYF
cdr3_nt: TGTGCCAGCAGCTTCGTTCGGAGCAGCACAGATACGCAGTATTTT

clone_size: .
d_call: TRBD2
j_call: TRBJ2-2
v_call: TRBV18
cdr3_aa: CASSPVLAGVSGELFF
cdr3_nt: TGTGCCAGCTCACCAGTACTAGCGGGAGTTTCCGGGGAGCTGTTTTTT

clone_size: .
d_call: TRBD1
j_call: TRBJ1-1
v_call: TRBV5-1
cdr3_aa: CASSLTGVVSEAFF
cdr3_nt: TGCGCCAGCAGCTTGACAGGGGTTGTCAGTGAAGCTTTCTTT

clone_size: once
d_call: TRBD1
j_call: TRBJ1-4
v_call: TRBV5-1
cdr3_aa: CASSLGQGGEKLFF
cdr3_nt: TGCGCCAGCAGCTTGGGACAGGGCGGCGAAAAACTGTTTTTT

clone_size: .
d_call: TRBD1
j_call: TRBJ1-2
v_call: TRBV19
cdr3_aa: CASSRQGANYGYTF
cdr3_nt: TGTGCCAGCTCCAGACAGGGTGCCAACTATGGCTACACCTTC

clone_size: .
d_call: TRBD1
j_call: TRBJ1-1
v_call: TRBV7-3
cdr3_aa: CASTPQGGTEAFF
cdr3_nt: TGTGCCAGCACCCCTCAGGGGGGCACTGAAGCTTTCTTT

clone_size: .
d_call: .
j_call: TRBJ1-2
v_call: TRBV7-9
cdr3_aa: CASSLPQHPDKEFVYGYTF
cdr3_nt: TGTGCCAGCAGCTTACCCCAACACCCGGACAAAGAGTTTGTGTATGGCTACACCTTC

clone_size: .
d_call: .
j_call: TRBJ2-6
v_call: TRBV7-3
cdr3_aa: CASSFTGDSSGANVLTF
cdr3_nt: TGTGCCAGCAGCTTTACGGGAGACAGCTCTGGGGCCAACGTCCTGACTTTC

clone_size: .
d_call: .
j_call: TRBJ2-3
v_call: TRBV5-1
cdr3_aa: CASSLGHGTDTQYF
cdr3_nt: TGCGCCAGCAGCTTGGGACACGGCACAGATACGCAGTATTTT

clone_size: .
d_call: TRBD2
j_call: TRBJ2-1
v_call: TRBV12-5
cdr3_aa: CASGPGTSDYNEQFF
cdr3_nt: TGTGCTAGTGGTCCCGGGACTAGCGACTACAATGAGCAGTTCTTC

clone_size: few
d_call: TRBD1
j_call: TRBJ1-4
v_call: TRBV19
cdr3_aa: CATRDRINEKLFF
cdr3_nt: TGTGCCACCCGGGACAGAATTAATGAAAAACTGTTTTTT

clone_size: .
d_call: TRBD1
j_call: TRBJ1-6
v_call: TRBV19
cdr3_aa: CASTGQGSRSPLHF
cdr3_nt: TGTGCCAGTACGGGACAGGGCTCGAGGTCACCCCTCCACTTT

clone_size: .
d_call: .
j_call: TRBJ1-2
v_call: TRBV6-5
cdr3_aa: CASSPPVRGYTF
cdr3_nt: TGTGCCAGCAGTCCACCTGTGCGGGGCTACACCTTC

clone_size: .
d_call: TRBD1
j_call: TRBJ1-6
v_call: TRBV7-8
cdr3_aa: CASSLQGARSPLHF
cdr3_nt: TGTGCCAGCAGCTTACAGGGGGCGAGGTCACCCCTCCACTTT

clone_size: .
d_call: TRBD2
j_call: TRBJ2-7
v_call: TRBV6-6
cdr3_aa: CASSYSAGGSYEQYF
cdr3_nt: TGTGCCAGCAGTTACTCGGCGGGGGGATCCTACGAGCAGTACTTC

clone_size: once
d_call: .
j_call: TRBJ2-1
v_call: TRBV20-1
cdr3_aa: CSATRYNEQFF
cdr3_nt: TGCAGTGCGACTCGATACAATGAGCAGTTCTTC

clone_size: .
d_call: TRBD1
j_call: TRBJ1-1
v_call: TRBV19
cdr3_aa: CASSTDRGRRTEAFF
cdr3_nt: TGTGCCAGTAGTACAGACAGGGGGCGGCGAACTGAAGCTTTCTTT

clone_size: .
d_call: .
j_call: TRBJ1-3
v_call: TRBV2
cdr3_aa: CASSEGRAGNTIYF
cdr3_nt: TGTGCCAGCAGTGAGGGCAGAGCTGGAAACACCATATATTTT

clone_size: .
d_call: TRBD1
j_call: TRBJ2-7
v_call: TRBV28
cdr3_aa: CASSHDRAPYEQYF
cdr3_nt: TGTGCCAGCAGCCACGACAGGGCGCCCTACGAGCAGTACTTC

clone_size: few
d_call: .
j_call: TRBJ1-5
v_call: TRBV15
cdr3_aa: CATNYYQPQHF
cdr3_nt: TGTGCCACCAACTATTATCAGCCCCAGCATTTT

clone_size: .
d_call: .
j_call: TRBJ1-3
v_call: TRBV5-5
cdr3_aa: CASSLRQELSGNTIYF
cdr3_nt: TGTGCCAGCAGCTTGCGACAGGAGCTCTCTGGAAACACCATATATTTT

clone_size: once
d_call: TRBD1
j_call: TRBJ2-7
v_call: TRBV6-5
cdr3_aa: CASRLTGADEQYF
cdr3_nt: TGTGCCAGCAGATTGACAGGGGCGGACGAGCAGTACTTC

clone_size: once
d_call: .
j_call: TRBJ1-2
v_call: TRBV9
cdr3_aa: CASSLTGTYGYTF
cdr3_nt: TGTGCCAGCTCCCTGACAGGAACTTATGGCTACACCTTC

clone_size: .
d_call: .
j_call: TRBJ2-1
v_call: TRBV5-1
cdr3_aa: CASSLTGERYNEQFF
cdr3_nt: TGCGCCAGCAGCTTGACGGGGGAGAGATACAATGAGCAGTTCTTC

clone_size: .
d_call: .
j_call: TRBJ2-7
v_call: TRBV6-2/TRBV6-3
cdr3_aa: CASSYSVRSPSYEQYF
cdr3_nt: TGTGCCAGCAGTTACTCTGTGCGGTCTCCTTCCTACGAGCAGTACTTC